The subject of this entry is one T cell receptor (beta chain). This sample was taken from a study of T cells in Graves' hyperthyroidism and ophthalmopathy. The TCR beta CDR3 regions underwent amplification using RNA transcripts as the source. The HTBI primer set drove a first-round RT-PCR of the TCR CDR3. TCRdb passed the multiplex PCR reads through MiXCR, listing each CDR3 protein once. The sample comprises 500,000 to 650,000 distinct CDR3 sequences, around 13% of which are singletons, and over 11% rests with the top ten. The CDR3 runs to 11 residues. The ends were cut back, 4 bases at V and 6 bases at J, with 8 bases in the middle. Germline V lookup: CDR1 SGHDT, CDR2 YYEEEE. PBMCs were obtained from about 9.9 ml fresh peripheral blood.

The chain recombines TRBV5-6 with TRBJ2-7, with no clear D. The TCR originated in a woman aged 40-49 years with Graves' hyperthyroidism. Sequenced material: blood. Here the CDR3 DNA reads TGTGCCAGCAGCCACGCCTCCGAGCAGTACTTC. The encoded protein is CASSHASEQYF.